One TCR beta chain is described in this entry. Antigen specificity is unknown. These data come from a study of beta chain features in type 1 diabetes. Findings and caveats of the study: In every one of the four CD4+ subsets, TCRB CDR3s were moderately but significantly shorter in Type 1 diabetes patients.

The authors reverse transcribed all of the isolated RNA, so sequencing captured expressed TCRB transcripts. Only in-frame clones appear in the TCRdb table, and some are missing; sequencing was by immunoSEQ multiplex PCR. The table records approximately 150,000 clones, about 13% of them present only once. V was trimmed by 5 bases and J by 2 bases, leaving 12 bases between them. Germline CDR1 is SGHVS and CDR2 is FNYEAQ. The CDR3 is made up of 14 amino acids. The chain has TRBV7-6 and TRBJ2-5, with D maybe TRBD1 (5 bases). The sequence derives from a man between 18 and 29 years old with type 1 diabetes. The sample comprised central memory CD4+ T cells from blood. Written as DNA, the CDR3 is TGTGCCAGCAGCCCGACAGTTTTACAAGAGACCCAGTACTTC. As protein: CASSPTVLQETQYF.